This T cell receptor beta chain derives from a study of T cell changes during pregnancy in multiple sclerosis (dated by TCRdb to about 2019). Looking at the study overall: The study examined how the T cell repertoire changed over the course of pregnancy in women with multiple sclerosis.

Receptor amplification or capture employed the immunoSEQ multiplex PCR assay. Imported from immuneACCESS, the table was reduced by TCRdb to in-frame sequences with V and J called. These copies leave out some clones; in studies compared against another copy, an unresolved V gene accounts for under half, and the cause of the remainder is not known. The sample table contains tens of thousands of clones; only one count was recorded for 85% to 95% of them. Clones ranked in the top ten supply roughly 1.2% of the sample. Sequences LNHDA (CDR1) and SQIVND (CDR2) are obtained from the germline V gene (reference sequence). The CDR3 holds 17 amino acids from the cysteine to the phenylalanine. Of all the DNA, just the CDR3 is kept, 51 bases in frame from base 1. Unmatched junction bases come to 10, with V trimmed by 3 bases and J by 4 bases. A remark on this clone: What this receptor recognizes is not known. Per-base qualities were not stored, and no clone one base away is much larger.

The sequenced sample was peripheral blood, obtained in the third trimester of pregnancy. The clonotype originates from a female donor with multiple sclerosis, enrolled in a pregnancy study. The V and J segments used are TRBV19 and TRBJ1-5; the junction holds 9 bases that match TRBD1. The CDR3 is CASSILGTGRVNQPQHF. The sequenced DNA: TGTGCCAGTAGTATTTTAGGGACAGGGAGGGTGAATCAGCCCCAGCATTTT.